The rows below give T cell receptor beta chains drawn from one sample of a study of glioma-infiltrating T cells after dendritic cell vaccination. Profiling relied on immunoSEQ multiplex PCR, and the TCRdb table lists in-frame clones only, not all of them. The sample yields 93,000 or so clones, roughly 76% seen once. The sample in question was blood, obtained before dendritic cell vaccination. These receptors all stem from a human donor with glioblastoma. Each CDR3 is given with its conserved first and last residue. Fields, in order: clone size, V gene, D gene, J gene, CDR3 DNA, CDR3 protein. A D gene is named only where the DNA matches it firmly. For some rows the clone size is stated as once, few or many, or as a class when expanded; others skip it.

clone size: -
V gene: TRBV5-1
D gene: -
J gene: TRBJ2-2
CDR3 DNA: TGCGCCAGCAGCGAGGCTGGCGGGGAGCTGTTTTTT
CDR3 protein: CASSEAGGELFF

clone size: many
V gene: TRBV30
D gene: TRBD1
J gene: TRBJ1-5
CDR3 DNA: TGTGCCCTAGACAGGGGAATGAATCAGCCCCAGCATTTT
CDR3 protein: CALDRGMNQPQHF

clone size: -
V gene: TRBV21-1
D gene: -
J gene: TRBJ1-5
CDR3 DNA: TGTGCCAGCAGCAAACTGGGAGAGCCCCAGCATTTT
CDR3 protein: CASSKLGEPQHF

clone size: -
V gene: TRBV18
D gene: TRBD1
J gene: TRBJ1-1
CDR3 DNA: TGTGCCAGCTCTCCTTGGGACAGCAGCCCTGAAGCTTTCTTT
CDR3 protein: CASSPWDSSPEAFF

clone size: few
V gene: TRBV7-2
D gene: -
J gene: TRBJ1-2
CDR3 DNA: TGTGCCAGCAGCTTAGACGGGGAGGAGAATGGCTACACCTTC
CDR3 protein: CASSLDGEENGYTF

clone size: -
V gene: TRBV9
D gene: -
J gene: TRBJ2-1
CDR3 DNA: TGTGCCAGCAGCGCTAGGGGCGTTTATGAGCAGTTCTTC
CDR3 protein: CASSARGVYEQFF

clone size: -
V gene: TRBV19
D gene: -
J gene: TRBJ2-7
CDR3 DNA: TGTGCCAGTAGTATGGAGCAAACCTACGAGCAGTACTTC
CDR3 protein: CASSMEQTYEQYF

clone size: -
V gene: TRBV2
D gene: -
J gene: TRBJ1-5
CDR3 DNA: TGTGCCAGCAGTGAACCCAAAAATCAGCCCCAGCATTTT
CDR3 protein: CASSEPKNQPQHF

clone size: once
V gene: TRBV6-5
D gene: -
J gene: TRBJ2-4
CDR3 DNA: TGTGCCAGCAGTCTCGGGCCAGGAGGGACCATTCAGTACTTC
CDR3 protein: CASSLGPGGTIQYF

clone size: -
V gene: TRBV5-6
D gene: TRBD1
J gene: TRBJ1-6
CDR3 DNA: TGTGCCAGCAGCTTATCTTTGGACAGGGAATCCTATAATTCACCCCTCCACTTT
CDR3 protein: CASSLSLDRESYNSPLHF

clone size: once
V gene: TRBV30
D gene: TRBD1
J gene: TRBJ2-1
CDR3 DNA: TGTGCCTGGAGTGTACCTGAGACAGGGTCCAATGAGCAGTTCTTC
CDR3 protein: CAWSVPETGSNEQFF

clone size: -
V gene: TRBV9
D gene: -
J gene: TRBJ2-5
CDR3 DNA: TGTGCCAGCAGCGTAGAGTACATGGGCGGGGAGACCCAGTACTTC
CDR3 protein: CASSVEYMGGETQYF

clone size: few
V gene: TRBV9
D gene: -
J gene: TRBJ1-3
CDR3 DNA: TGTGCCAGCGCAAGGGGCGATAGCTCTGGAAACACCATATATTTT
CDR3 protein: CASARGDSSGNTIYF

clone size: -
V gene: TRBV7-3
D gene: TRBD1
J gene: TRBJ2-3
CDR3 DNA: TGTGCCAGCAGCTTACGACAGGGAGCAGATACGCAGTATTTT
CDR3 protein: CASSLRQGADTQYF

clone size: -
V gene: TRBV19
D gene: TRBD1
J gene: TRBJ1-4
CDR3 DNA: TGTGCCAGTAGGGATCCGGGACAGGAGAATGAAAAACTGTTTTTT
CDR3 protein: CASRDPGQENEKLFF

clone size: -
V gene: TRBV5-1
D gene: -
J gene: TRBJ2-3
CDR3 DNA: TGCGCCAGCAGCCCAGGGGTTTCAGATACGCAGTATTTT
CDR3 protein: CASSPGVSDTQYF

clone size: -
V gene: TRBV5-1
D gene: -
J gene: TRBJ2-7
CDR3 DNA: TGCGCCAGCAGACAGGGGACTGGGACAAGAATCTACGAGCAGTACTTC
CDR3 protein: CASRQGTGTRIYEQYF

clone size: -
V gene: TRBV11-1
D gene: -
J gene: TRBJ2-7
CDR3 DNA: TGTGCCAGCAGCTTAGTAGGGGTTTACGAGCAGTACTTC
CDR3 protein: CASSLVGVYEQYF

clone size: -
V gene: TRBV30
D gene: TRBD1
J gene: TRBJ2-7
CDR3 DNA: TGTGCCTGGACCTTACAGGGACAGGGGGCCGACGAGCAGTACTTC
CDR3 protein: CAWTLQGQGADEQYF

clone size: -
V gene: TRBV19
D gene: -
J gene: TRBJ1-5
CDR3 DNA: TGTGCCAGTAGCCCCTCGGTTCAGCCCCAGCATTTT
CDR3 protein: CASSPSVQPQHF

clone size: -
V gene: TRBV5-4
D gene: TRBD2
J gene: TRBJ2-7
CDR3 DNA: TGTGCCAGCAGCTCTACTAGCGGTACCTACGAGCAGTACTTC
CDR3 protein: CASSSTSGTYEQYF

clone size: -
V gene: TRBV7-6
D gene: -
J gene: TRBJ2-1
CDR3 DNA: TGTGCCAGCAGCTTAGTTTACGGCCAGGGTGGGAATGAGCAGTTCTTC
CDR3 protein: CASSLVYGQGGNEQFF

clone size: -
V gene: TRBV7-2
D gene: TRBD2
J gene: TRBJ2-3
CDR3 DNA: TGTGCCAGCAGCTTAGGGCTAGCGGGGGGCACAGATACGCAGTATTTT
CDR3 protein: CASSLGLAGGTDTQYF

clone size: -
V gene: TRBV6-6
D gene: TRBD1
J gene: TRBJ1-1
CDR3 DNA: TGTGCCAGCATCCTGAGGACAGGGACTATGAACACTGAAGCTTTCTTT
CDR3 protein: CASILRTGTMNTEAFF